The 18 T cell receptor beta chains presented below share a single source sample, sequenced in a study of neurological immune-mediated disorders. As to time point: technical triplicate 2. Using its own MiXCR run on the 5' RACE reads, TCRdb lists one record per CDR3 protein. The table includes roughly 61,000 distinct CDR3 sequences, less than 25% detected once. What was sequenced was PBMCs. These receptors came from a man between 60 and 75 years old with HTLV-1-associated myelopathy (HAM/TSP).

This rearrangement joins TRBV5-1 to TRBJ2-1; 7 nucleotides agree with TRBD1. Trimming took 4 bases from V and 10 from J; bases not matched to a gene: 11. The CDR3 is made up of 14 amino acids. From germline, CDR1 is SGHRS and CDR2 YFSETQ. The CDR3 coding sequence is TGCGCCAGCAGCGGTCCCGGGACAGTTACAGAGCAGTTCTTC. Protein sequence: CASSGPGTVTEQFF.

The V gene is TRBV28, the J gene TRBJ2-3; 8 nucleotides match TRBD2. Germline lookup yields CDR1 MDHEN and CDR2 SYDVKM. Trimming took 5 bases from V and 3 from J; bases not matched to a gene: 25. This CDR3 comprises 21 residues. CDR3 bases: TGTGCCAGCAGTGGCTTGGATGGGGCAAGTAGAGCGGGAGAGAGAACAGATACGCAGTATTTT. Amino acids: CASSGLDGASRAGERTDTQYF.

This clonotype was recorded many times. CDR3 protein: CASSFMNTGELFF. The CDR3 nucleotides read TGTGCCAGCAGCTTCATGAACACCGGGGAGCTGTTTTTT. V is TRBV7-9 and J is TRBJ2-2, with D uncertain. V lost 3 bases and J 1 base, leaving 3 bases between the germline ends. Germline CDR1 is SEHNR and CDR2 is FQNEAQ (reference sequence). The CDR3 extends over 13 amino acids.

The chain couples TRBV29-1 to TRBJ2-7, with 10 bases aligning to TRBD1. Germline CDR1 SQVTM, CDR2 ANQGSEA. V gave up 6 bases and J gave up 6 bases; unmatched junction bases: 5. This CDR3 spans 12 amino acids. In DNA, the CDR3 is TGCAGCGTCGGGGACAGGGGAGTCGAGCAGTACTTC. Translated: CSVGDRGVEQYF.

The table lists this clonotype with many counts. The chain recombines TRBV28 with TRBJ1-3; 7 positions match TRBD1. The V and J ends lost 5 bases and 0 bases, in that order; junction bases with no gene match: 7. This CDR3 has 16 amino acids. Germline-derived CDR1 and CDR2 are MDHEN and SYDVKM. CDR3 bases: TGTGCCAGCAGTGAAGGACAGGTCCTCTCTGGAAACACCATATATTTT. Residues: CASSEGQVLSGNTIYF.

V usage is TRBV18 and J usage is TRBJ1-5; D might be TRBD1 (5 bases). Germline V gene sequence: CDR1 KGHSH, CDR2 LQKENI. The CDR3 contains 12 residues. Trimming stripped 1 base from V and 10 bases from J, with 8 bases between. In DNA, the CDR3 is TGTGCCAGCTCACCACAGGGACCCCCCCAGCATTTT. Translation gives CASSPQGPPQHF.

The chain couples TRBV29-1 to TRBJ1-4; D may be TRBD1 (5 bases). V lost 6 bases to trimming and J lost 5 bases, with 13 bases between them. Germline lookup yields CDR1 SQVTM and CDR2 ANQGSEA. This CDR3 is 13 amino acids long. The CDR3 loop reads CSVGTASNEKLFF. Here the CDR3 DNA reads TGCAGCGTCGGGACGGCGAGCAATGAAAAACTGTTTTTT.

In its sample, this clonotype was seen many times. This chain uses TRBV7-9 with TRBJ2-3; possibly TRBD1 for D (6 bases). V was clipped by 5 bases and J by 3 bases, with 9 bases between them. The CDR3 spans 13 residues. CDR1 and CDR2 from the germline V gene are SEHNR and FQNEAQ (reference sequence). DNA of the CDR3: TGTGCCAGCAGCGCACAGGGTACAGATACGCAGTATTTT. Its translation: CASSAQGTDTQYF.

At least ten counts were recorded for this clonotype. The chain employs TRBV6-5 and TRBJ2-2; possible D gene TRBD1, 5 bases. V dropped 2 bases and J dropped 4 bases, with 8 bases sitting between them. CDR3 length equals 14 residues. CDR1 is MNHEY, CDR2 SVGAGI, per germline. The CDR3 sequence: CASSYGQPTGELFF. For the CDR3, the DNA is TGTGCCAGCAGTTACGGACAACCCACCGGGGAGCTGTTTTTT.

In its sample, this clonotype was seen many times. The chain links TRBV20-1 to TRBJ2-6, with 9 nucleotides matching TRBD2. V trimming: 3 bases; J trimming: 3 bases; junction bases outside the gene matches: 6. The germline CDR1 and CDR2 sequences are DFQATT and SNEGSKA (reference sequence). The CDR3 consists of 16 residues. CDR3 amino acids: CSASPAGGGGANVLTF. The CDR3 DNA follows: TGCAGTGCTAGCCCAGCGGGAGGTGGTGGGGCCAACGTCCTGACTTTC.

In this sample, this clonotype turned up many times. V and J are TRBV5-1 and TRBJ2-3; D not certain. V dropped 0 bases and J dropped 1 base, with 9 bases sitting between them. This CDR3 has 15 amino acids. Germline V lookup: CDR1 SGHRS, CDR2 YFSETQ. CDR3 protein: CASSLESQGTDTQYF. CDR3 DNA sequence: TGCGCCAGCAGCTTGGAAAGTCAGGGCACAGATACGCAGTATTTT.

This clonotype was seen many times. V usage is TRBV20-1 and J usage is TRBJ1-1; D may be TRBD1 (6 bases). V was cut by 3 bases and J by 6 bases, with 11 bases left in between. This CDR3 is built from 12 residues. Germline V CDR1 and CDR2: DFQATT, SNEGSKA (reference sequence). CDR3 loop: CSASQGRSEAFF. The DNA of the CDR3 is TGCAGTGCTAGTCAGGGGCGATCTGAAGCTTTCTTT.

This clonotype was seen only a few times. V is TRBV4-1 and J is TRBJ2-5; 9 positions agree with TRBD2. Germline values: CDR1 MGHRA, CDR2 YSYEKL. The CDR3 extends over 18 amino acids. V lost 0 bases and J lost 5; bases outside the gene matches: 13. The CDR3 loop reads CASSQETKSSGSWETQYF. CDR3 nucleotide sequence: TGCGCCAGCAGCCAAGAGACCAAAAGTAGCGGGAGTTGGGAGACCCAGTACTTC.

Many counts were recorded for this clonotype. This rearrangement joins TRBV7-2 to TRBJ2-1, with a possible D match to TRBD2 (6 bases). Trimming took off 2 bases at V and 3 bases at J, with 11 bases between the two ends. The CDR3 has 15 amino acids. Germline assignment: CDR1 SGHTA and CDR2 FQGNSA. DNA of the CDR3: TGTGCCAGCAGCTTACTAGCGTGTCGCTACAATGAGCAGTTCTTC. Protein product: CASSLLACRYNEQFF. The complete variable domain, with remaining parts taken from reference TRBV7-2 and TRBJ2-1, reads GAGVSQSPSNKVTEKGKDVELRCDPISGHTALYWYRQSLGQGLEFLIYFQGNSAPDKSGLPSDRFSAERTGGSVSTLTIQRTQQEDSAVYLCASSLLACRYNEQFFGPGTRLTVL.

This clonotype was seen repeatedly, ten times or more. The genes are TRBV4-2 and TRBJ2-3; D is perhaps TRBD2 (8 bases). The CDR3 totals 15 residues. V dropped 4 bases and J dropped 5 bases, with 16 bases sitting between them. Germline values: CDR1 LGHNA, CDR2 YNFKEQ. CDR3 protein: CASSRAGGQEDTQYF. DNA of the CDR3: TGTGCCAGCAGCCGGGCGGGAGGACAGGAAGATACGCAGTATTTT.

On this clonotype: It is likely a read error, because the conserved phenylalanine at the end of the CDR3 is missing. The CDR3 reads CASSPTPGLSVYEQYL. In DNA, the CDR3 is TGTGCCAGCAGTCCAACTCCCGGACTATCGGTCTACGAGCAGTACTTA. The J gene is TRBJ2-7, the V gene TRBV25-1; D possibly corresponds to TRBD2 (6 bases). V lost 5 bases and J lost 3, with 20 bases in between. Germline-derived CDR1 and CDR2 are MGHDK and SYGVNS. The CDR3 contains 16 residues.

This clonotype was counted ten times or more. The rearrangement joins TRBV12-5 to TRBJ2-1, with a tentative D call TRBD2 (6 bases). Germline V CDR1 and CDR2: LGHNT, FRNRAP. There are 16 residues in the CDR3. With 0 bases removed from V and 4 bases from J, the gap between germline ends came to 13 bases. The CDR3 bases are TGTGCTAGTGGTTTGGTAACCGGGAGCGCGTACAATGAGCAGTTCTTC. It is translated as CASGLVTGSAYNEQFF. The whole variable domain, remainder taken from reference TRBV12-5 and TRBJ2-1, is DARVTQTPRHKVTEMGQEVTMRCQPILGHNTVFWYRQTMMQGLELLAYFRNRAPLDDSGMPKDRFSAEMPDATLATLKIQPSEPRDSAVYFCASGLVTGSAYNEQFFGPGTRLTVL.

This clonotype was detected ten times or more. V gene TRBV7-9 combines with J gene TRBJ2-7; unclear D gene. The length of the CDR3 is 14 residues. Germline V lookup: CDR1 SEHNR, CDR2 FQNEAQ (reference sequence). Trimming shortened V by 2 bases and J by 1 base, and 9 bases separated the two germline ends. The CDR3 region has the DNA TGTGCCAGCAGCTTATGGTCGAGTTCCTACGAGCAGTACTTC. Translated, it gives CASSLWSSSYEQYF. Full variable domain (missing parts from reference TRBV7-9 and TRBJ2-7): DTGVSQNPRHKITKRGQNVTFRCDPISEHNRLYWYRQTLGQGPEFLTYFQNEAQLEKSRLLSDRFSAERPKGSFSTLEIQRTEQGDSAMYLCASSLWSSSYEQYFGPGTRLTVT.